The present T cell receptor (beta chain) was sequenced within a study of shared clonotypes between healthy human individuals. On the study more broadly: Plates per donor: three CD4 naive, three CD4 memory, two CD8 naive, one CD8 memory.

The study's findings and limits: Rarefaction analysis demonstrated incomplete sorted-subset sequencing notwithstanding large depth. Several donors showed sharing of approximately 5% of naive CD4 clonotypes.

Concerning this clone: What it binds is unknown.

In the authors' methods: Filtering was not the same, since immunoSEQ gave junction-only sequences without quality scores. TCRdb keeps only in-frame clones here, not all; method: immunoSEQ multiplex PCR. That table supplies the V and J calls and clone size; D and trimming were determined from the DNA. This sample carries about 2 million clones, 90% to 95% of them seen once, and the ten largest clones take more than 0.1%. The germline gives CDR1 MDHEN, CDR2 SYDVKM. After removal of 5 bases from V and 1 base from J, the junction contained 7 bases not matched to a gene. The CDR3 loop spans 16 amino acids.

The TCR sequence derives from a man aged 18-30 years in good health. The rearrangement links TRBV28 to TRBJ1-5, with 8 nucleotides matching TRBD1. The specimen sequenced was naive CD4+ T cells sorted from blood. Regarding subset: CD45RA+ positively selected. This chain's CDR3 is CASSNRDRISNQPQHF. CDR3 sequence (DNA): TGTGCCAGCAGTAACCGGGACAGGATAAGCAATCAGCCCCAGCATTTT.